There are many counts of the clone carrying this T cell receptor beta chain. Its cognate antigen is unknown. Germline CDR1 and CDR2: LGHDT and YNNKEL (reference sequence). The V gene lost 0 bases and the J gene lost 12 bases, with 9 bases spanning the gap. This CDR3 region has 12 residues. Unique molecular identifiers featured in how the TCRbeta library was prepared. TCRdb re-called the PCR reads with MiXCR, one entry per CDR3 protein. The data show over 90,000 distinct CDR3 sequences, around 7% seen once. These data originate in a study of T-cell reconstitution after alpha-beta-depleted transplantation in children. Study observations and caveats: At around two months after transplant, the alpha-beta T cells were reportedly derived from several hundred expanded clones that came from non-depleted graft cells.

Sequencing was performed on PBMCs, taken before TCRalphabeta/CD19-depleted stem cell transplant. V and J are TRBV3-1 and TRBJ1-5; D call uncertain. The source of this sequence is a boy aged 2 to 9 with acute lymphoblastic leukemia, due to receive a stem cell transplant. The CDR3 region has the DNA TGTGCCAGCAGCCAAGAAGGCAGAATCCAGCATTTT. It specifies CASSQEGRIQHF.